This TCR beta chain was documented in a study of shared clonotypes between healthy human individuals. A word on this clone: Its antigen is unidentified.

Study-level findings and limits: Among the subsets, naive ones generally showed larger estimated richness than memory ones.

The CDR3 is 14 amino acids. Germline V gene data show CDR1 as LNHNV and CDR2 as YYDKDF (reference sequence). V lost 1 base and J 3 bases, leaving 6 bases between the germline ends. Here immunoSEQ multiplex PCR was the method, and the copy in TCRdb shows in-frame clones only, minus some. The profile shows nearly 750,000 clones, 72% of them singletons. This chain uses TRBV15 with TRBJ2-2; tentative D call: TRBD2 (6 bases). Sequencing used memory CD4+ T cells sorted from blood. Subset in this sample: CD45RA-negative fraction. This clonotype was sampled from a young woman in good health. CDR3 protein: CATSRGGDTGELFF. In DNA form, the CDR3 reads TGTGCCACCAGCAGAGGGGGGGACACCGGGGAGCTGTTTTTT.